This paragraph reports one T cell receptor (beta chain). Treatment meaning: oral pan-JAK inhibitor, 5-10 mg twice daily. These data belong to a study of CD8+ T cells in alopecia areata. The authors extracted RNA and reverse transcribed it into cDNA as the sequencing template. TCRdb's table, derived via immunoSEQ multiplex PCR, lists solely in-frame clones and lacks some. The sample contains fewer than 350,000 clones, roughly 60% of which appear only once. Looked up from germline, CDR1 is SEHNR and CDR2 is FQNEAQ (reference sequence). Unmatched junction bases numbered 8, after V lost 3 bases and J lost 6 bases. The CDR3 runs to 15 residues.

The sequence was collected from a human donor with alopecia areata. This sample comprised CD4+ T cells sorted from blood, obtained at week 24, from a patient treated with tofacitinib. The chain employs TRBV7-9 and TRBJ1-1, with 9 bases fitting TRBD1. CDR3 loop: CASSFSTGGLPEAFF. CDR3 nucleotide sequence: TGTGCCAGCAGCTTCTCGACAGGGGGGTTACCTGAAGCTTTCTTT.